This record looks at one TCR beta chain sequence and its context. Its antigen is currently unknown. This specimen belongs to a study of T cells expressing NK-cell markers. Study at large: Just one sequenced donor of eight was HCMV-seronegative, while seven were seropositive.

5'RACE template switching with UMIs generated TCR beta cDNA. From its re-call of the 5' RACE reads, TCRdb lists each CDR3 protein once, without DNA. Here the sample table reports 350,000 to 400,000 distinct CDR3 sequences. The CDR3 runs to 12 residues. Study results and caveats: Each of a handful of donors carried dominant NKG2C+ clonotypes accounting for about 1.0-7.0% of CD8+ T cells.

This TCR was recovered from a woman between 50 and 59 years old in good health. The source material was blood T cells: a sorted CD56 or NKG2C T cell subset, CD4+ or CD8+ T cells, or bulk PBMC T cells (not recorded which). The chain carries TRBV12-3 or TRBV12-4 and TRBJ2-3. Here the CDR3 reads CASTLQTDTQYF.